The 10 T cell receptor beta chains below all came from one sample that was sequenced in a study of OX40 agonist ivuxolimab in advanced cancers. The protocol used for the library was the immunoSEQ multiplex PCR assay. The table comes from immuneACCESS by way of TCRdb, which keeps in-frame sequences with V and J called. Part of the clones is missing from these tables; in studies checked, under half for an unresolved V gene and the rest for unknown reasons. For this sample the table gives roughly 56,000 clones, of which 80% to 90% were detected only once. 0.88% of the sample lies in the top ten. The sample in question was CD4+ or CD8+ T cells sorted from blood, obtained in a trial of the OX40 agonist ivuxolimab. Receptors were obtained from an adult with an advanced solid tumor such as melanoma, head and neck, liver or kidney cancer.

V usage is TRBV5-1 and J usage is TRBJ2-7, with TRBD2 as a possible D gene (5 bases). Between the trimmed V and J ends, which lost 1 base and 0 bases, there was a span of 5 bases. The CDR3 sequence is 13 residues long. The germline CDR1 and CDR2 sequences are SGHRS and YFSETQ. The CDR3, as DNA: TGCGCCAGCAGCTTGACTAGCTCCTACGAGCAGTACTTC. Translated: CASSLTSSYEQYF.

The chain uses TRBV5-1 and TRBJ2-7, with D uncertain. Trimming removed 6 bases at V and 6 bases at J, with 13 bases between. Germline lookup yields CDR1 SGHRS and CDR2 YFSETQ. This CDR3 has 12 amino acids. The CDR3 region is CASTQRPGEQYF. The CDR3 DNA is TGCGCCAGCACTCAAAGACCAGGCGAGCAGTACTTC.

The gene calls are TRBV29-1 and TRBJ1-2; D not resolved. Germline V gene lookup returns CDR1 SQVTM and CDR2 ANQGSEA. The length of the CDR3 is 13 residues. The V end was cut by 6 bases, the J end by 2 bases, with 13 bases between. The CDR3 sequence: CSVAYVQNYGYTF. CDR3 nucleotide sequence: TGCAGCGTAGCGTATGTACAGAACTATGGCTACACCTTC.

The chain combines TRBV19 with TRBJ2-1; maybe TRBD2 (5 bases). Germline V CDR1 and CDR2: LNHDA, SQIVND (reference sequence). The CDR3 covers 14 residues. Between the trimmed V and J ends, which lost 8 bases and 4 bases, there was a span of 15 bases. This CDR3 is CASRSGITYNEQFF. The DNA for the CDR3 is TGTGCCAGTCGTTCCGGGATCACGTACAATGAGCAGTTCTTC.

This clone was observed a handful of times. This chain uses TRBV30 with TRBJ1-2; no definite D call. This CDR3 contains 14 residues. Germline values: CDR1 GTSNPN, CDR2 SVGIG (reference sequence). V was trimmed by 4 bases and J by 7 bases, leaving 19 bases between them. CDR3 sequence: CAWTPLQLSRGYTF. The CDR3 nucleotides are TGTGCCTGGACCCCTCTCCAGCTGTCCCGTGGCTACACCTTC.

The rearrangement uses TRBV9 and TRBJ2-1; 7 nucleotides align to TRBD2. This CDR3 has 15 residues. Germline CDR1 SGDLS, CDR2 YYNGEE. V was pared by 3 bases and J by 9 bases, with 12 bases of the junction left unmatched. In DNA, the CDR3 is TGTGCCAGCAGCGCTGGGACTACCCTGACGACTGAGCAGTTCTTC. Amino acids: CASSAGTTLTTEQFF.

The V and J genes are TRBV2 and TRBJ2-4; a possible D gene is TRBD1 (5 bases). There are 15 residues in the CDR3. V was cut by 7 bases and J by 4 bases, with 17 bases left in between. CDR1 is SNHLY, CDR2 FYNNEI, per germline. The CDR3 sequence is CASTGADIPKNIQYF. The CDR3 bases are TGTGCCAGCACTGGGGCAGACATCCCGAAAAACATTCAGTACTTC.

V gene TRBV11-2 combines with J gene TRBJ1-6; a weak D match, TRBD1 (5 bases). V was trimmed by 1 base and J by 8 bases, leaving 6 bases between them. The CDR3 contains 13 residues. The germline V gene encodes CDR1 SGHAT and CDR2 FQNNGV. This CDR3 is CASSLGDDSPLHF. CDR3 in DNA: TGTGCCAGCAGCTTAGGGGACGATTCACCCCTCCACTTT.

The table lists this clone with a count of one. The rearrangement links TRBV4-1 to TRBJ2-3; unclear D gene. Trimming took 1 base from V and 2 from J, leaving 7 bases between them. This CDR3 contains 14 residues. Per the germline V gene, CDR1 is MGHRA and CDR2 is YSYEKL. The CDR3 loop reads CASSQGPATDTQYF. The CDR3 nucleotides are TGCGCCAGCAGCCAAGGGCCAGCCACAGATACGCAGTATTTT.

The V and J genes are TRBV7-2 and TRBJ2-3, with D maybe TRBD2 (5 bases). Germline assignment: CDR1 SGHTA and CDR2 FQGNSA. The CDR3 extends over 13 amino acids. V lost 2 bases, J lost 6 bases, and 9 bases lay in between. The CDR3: CASSLRPSDTQYF. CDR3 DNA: TGTGCCAGCAGCTTACGTCCTAGCGATACGCAGTATTTT.